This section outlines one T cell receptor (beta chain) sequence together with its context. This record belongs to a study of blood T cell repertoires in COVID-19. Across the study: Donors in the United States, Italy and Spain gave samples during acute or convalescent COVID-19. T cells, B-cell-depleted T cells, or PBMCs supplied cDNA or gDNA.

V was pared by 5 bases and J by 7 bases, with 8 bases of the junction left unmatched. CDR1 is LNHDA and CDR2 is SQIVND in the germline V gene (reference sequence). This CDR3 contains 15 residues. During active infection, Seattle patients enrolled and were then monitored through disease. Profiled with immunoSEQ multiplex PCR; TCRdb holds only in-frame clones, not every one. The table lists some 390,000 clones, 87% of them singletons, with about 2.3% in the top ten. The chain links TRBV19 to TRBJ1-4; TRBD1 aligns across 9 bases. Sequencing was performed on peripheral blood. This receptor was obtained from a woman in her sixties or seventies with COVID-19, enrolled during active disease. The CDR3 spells CASSAPGQGSEKLFF. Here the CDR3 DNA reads TGTGCCAGTAGTGCGCCGGGACAGGGCTCTGAAAAACTGTTTTTT.